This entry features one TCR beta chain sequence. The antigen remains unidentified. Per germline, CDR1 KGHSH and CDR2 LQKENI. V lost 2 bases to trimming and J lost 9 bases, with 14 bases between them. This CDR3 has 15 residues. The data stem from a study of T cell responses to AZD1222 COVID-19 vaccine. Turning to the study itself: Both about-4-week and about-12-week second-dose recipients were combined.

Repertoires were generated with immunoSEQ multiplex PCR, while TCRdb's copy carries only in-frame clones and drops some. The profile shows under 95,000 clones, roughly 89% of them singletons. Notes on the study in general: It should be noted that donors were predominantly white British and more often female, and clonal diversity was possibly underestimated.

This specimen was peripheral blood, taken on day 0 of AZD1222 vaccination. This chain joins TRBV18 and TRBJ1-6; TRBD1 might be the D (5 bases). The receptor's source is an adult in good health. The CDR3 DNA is TGTGCCAGCTCACCAAATAGCAGGGCCTCTTCACCCCTCCACTTT. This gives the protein CASSPNSRASSPLHF. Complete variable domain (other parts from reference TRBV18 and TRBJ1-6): NAGVMQNPRHLVRRRGQEARLRCSPMKGHSHVYWYRQLPEEGLKFMVYLQKENIIDESGMPKERFSAEFPKEGPSILRIQQVVRGDSAAYFCASSPNSRASSPLHFGNGTRLTVT.